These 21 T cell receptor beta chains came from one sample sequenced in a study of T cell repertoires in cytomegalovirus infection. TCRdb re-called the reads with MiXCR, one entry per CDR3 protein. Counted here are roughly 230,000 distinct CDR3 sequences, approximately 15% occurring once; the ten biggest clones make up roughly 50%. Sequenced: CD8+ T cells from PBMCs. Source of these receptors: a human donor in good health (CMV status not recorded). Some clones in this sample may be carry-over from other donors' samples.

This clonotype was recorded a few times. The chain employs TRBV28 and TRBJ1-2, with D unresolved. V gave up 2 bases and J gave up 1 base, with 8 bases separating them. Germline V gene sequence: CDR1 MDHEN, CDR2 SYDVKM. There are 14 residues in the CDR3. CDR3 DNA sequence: TGTGCCAGCAGTTTAAGGCCACTTAACTATGGCTACACCTTC. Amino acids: CASSLRPLNYGYTF.

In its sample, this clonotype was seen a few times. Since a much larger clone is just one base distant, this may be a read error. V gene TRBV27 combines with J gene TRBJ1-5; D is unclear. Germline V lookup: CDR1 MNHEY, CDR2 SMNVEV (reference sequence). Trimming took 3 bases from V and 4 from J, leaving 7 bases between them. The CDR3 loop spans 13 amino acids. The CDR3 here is CASSFTANQPQHF. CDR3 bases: TGTGCCAGCAGTTTTACAGCTAATCAGCCCCAGCATTTT.

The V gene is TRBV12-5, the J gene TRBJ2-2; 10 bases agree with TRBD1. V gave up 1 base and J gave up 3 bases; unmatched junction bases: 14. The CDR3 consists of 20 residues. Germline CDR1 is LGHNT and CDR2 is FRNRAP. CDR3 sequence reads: CASGLDYHSPGQGYTGELFF. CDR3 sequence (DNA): TGTGCTAGTGGTTTGGATTATCATTCCCCGGGACAGGGGTACACCGGGGAGCTGTTTTTT.

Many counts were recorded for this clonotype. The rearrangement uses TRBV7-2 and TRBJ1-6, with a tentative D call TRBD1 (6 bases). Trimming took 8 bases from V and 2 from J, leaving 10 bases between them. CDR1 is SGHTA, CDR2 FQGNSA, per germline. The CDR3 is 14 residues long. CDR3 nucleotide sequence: TGTGCCAGCCACGGGGGCGCCTATAATTCACCCCTCCACTTT. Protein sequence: CASHGGAYNSPLHF. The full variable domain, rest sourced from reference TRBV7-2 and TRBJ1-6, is GAGVSQSPSNKVTEKGKDVELRCDPISGHTALYWYRQSLGQGLEFLIYFQGNSAPDKSGLPSDRFSAERTGGSVSTLTIQRTQQEDSAVYLCASHGGAYNSPLHFGNGTRLTVT.

CDR3 region: CASSLVFGTSNTGELFF. The CDR3 nucleotides read TGTGCCAGCAGCTTAGTATTTGGGACTTCGAACACCGGGGAGCTGTTTTTT. This rearrangement joins TRBV7-2 to TRBJ2-2; perhaps TRBD2 as D (6 bases). CDR1 and CDR2 (germline): SGHTA, FQGNSA. The V end was cut by 1 base, the J end by 0 bases, with 12 bases between. This CDR3 has 17 amino acids.

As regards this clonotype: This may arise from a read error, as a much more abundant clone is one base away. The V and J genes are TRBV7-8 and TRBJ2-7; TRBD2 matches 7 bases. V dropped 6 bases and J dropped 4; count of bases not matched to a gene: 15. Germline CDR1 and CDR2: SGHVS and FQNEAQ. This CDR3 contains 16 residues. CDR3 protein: CASRSPGGGGDYEQYF. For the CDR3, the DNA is TGTGCCAGCAGAAGTCCGGGAGGCGGGGGTGATTACGAGCAGTACTTC.

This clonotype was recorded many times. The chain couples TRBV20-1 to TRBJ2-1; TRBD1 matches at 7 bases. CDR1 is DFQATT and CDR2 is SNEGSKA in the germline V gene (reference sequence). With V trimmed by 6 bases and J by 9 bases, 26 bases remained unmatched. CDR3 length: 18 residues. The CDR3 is CSARRTGPLGGSWLEQFF. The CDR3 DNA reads TGCAGTGCCCGGCGGACAGGTCCGCTTGGGGGATCCTGGCTTGAGCAGTTCTTC.

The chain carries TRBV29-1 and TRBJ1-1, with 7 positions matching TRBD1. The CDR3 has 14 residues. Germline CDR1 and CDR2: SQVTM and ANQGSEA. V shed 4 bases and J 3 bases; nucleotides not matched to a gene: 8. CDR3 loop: CSVAGGGPDTEAFF. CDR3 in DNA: TGCAGCGTTGCAGGGGGGGGGCCGGACACTGAAGCTTTCTTT.

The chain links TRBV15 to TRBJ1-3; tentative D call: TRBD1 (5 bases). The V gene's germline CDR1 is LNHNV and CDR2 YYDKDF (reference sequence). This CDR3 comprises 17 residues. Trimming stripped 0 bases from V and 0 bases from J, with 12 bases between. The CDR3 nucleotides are TGTGCCACCAGCAGAGATACAGGCGACTCCTCTGGAAACACCATATATTTT. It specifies CATSRDTGDSSGNTIYF.

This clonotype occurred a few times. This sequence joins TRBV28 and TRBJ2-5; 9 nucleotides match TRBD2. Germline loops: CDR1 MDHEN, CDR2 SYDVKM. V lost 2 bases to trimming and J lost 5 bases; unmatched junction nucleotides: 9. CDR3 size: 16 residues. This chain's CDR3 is CASSLVAGGLRETQYF. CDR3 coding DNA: TGTGCCAGCAGTTTAGTGGCGGGGGGGCTTCGGGAGACCCAGTACTTC.

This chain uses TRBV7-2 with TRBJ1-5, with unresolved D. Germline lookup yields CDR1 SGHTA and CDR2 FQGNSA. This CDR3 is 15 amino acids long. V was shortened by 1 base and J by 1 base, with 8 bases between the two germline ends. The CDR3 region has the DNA TGTGCCAGCAGCTTAGGAGGTCTGAGCAATCAGCCCCAGCATTTT. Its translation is CASSLGGLSNQPQHF.

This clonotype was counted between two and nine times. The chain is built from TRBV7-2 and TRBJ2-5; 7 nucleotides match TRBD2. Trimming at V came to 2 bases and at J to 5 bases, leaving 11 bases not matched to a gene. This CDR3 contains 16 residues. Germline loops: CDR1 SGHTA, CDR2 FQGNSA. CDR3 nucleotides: TGTGCCAGCAGCTTAACGTCAGCTAGCGGACGGGAGACCCAGTACTTC. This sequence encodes CASSLTSASGRETQYF.

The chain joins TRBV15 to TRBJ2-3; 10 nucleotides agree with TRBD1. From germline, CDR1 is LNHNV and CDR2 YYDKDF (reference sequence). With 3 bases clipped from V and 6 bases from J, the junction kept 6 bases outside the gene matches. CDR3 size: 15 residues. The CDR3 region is CATSRETGGLDTQYF. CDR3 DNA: TGTGCCACCAGCAGGGAGACAGGGGGCTTGGATACGCAGTATTTT.

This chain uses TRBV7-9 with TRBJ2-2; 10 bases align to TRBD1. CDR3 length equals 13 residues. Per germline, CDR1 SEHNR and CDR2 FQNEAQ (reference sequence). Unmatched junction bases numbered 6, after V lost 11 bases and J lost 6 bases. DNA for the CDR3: TGTGCCTGCCGGGACAGGGGATCCGGGGAGCTGTTTTTT. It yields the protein CACRDRGSGELFF.

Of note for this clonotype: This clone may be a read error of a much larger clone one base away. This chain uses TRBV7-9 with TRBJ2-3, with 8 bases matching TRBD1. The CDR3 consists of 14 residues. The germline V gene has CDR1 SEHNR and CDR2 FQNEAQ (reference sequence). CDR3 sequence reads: CVSSSTGGTDTQYF. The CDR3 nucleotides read TGTGTCAGCAGCTCGACAGGGGGCACAGATACGCAGTATTTT. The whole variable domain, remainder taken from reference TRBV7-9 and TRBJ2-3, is DTGVSQNPRHKITKRGQNVTFRCDPISEHNRLYWYRQTLGQGPEFLTYFQNEAQLEKSRLLSDRFSAERPKGSFSTLEIQRTEQGDSAMYLCVSSSTGGTDTQYFGPGTRLTVL.

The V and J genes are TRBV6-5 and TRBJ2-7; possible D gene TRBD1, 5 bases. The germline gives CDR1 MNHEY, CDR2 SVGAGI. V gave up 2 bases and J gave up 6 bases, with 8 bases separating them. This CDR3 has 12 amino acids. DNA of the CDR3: TGTGCCAGCAGTTACCTAAGGGGCGAGCAGTACTTC. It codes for CASSYLRGEQYF.

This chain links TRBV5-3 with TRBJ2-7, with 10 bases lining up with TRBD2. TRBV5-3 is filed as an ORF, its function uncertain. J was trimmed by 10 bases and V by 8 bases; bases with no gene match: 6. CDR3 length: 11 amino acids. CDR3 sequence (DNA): TGTGCCAGCAGCGGGGGGGATTTACAGTACTTC. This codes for CASSGGDLQYF.

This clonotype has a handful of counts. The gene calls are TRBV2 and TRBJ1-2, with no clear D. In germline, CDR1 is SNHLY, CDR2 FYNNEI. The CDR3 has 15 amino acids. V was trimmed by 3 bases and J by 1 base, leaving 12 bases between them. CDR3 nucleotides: TGTGCCAGCAGTGAGGAGTCAGTTTTTAACTATGGCTACACCTTC. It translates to CASSEESVFNYGYTF.

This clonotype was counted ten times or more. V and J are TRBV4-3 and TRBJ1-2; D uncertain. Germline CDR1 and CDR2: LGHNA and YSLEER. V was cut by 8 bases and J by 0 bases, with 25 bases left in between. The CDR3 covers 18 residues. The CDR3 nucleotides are TGCGCCAGCGGGCCGGCGGGCGGACCTAGAAGGACTAACTATGGCTACACCTTC. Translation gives CASGPAGGPRRTNYGYTF.

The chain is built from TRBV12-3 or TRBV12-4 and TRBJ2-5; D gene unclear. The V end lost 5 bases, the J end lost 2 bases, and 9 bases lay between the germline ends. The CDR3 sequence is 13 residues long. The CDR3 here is CASSRPPQETQYF. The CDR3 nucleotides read TGTGCCAGCAGTCGACCCCCTCAAGAGACCCAGTACTTC.

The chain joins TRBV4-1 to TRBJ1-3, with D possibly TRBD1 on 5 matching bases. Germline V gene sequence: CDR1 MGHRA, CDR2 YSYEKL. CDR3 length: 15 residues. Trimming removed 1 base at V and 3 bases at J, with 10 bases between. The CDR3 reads CASSQGPGFGNTIYF. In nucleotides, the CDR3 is TGCGCCAGCAGCCAAGGGCCAGGGTTTGGAAACACCATATATTTT.